One sample yielded the 10 T cell receptor beta chains listed below, sequenced in a study of vaccination and CD4 T cells after COVID-19. Treatment given: roughly 11-day PBMC culture with coronavirus spike peptide pools or control peptides (ViraFEST assay). CD4+ T-cell collection from the unexposed donor predated the COVID-19 pandemic (2011-2018). The Oncomine TCR Beta short-read assay sequenced DNA from cultured CD4+ T cells. From CD4+ T cells that had been cultured, genomic DNA was extracted. MiXCR, run by TCRdb on the PCR reads, gives a single entry per CDR3 protein. This table holds 9,000 to 13,000 distinct CDR3 sequences, less than 40% found once. Their antigens are not known. What was sequenced was CD4+ T cells from blood, cultured in vitro. Source of these receptors: a human donor in good health.

The chain uses TRBV10-3 and TRBJ2-2, with TRBD1 matching 7 bases. Germline V lookup: CDR1 ENHRY, CDR2 SYGVKD. The J segment lost 0 bases and the V segment lost 2 bases, leaving 6 bases of the junction unmatched. The CDR3 extends over 17 amino acids. CDR3 DNA: TGTGCCATCAGTGAGATGGACAGGAGCGCGAACACCGGGGAGCTGTTTTTT. The encoded protein is CAISEMDRSANTGELFF.

This clonotype was observed a few times. This chain links TRBV5-4 with TRBJ2-1; TRBD2 aligns across 11 bases. V lost 4 bases, J lost 7 bases, and 10 bases stayed unmatched. CDR3 length equals 16 residues. Germline-derived CDR1 and CDR2 are SGHNT and YYREEE (reference sequence). CDR3 sequence: CASSPILAGGRNEQFF. DNA of the CDR3: TGTGCCAGCAGCCCCATTTTAGCGGGAGGGCGTAATGAGCAGTTCTTC.

The gene calls are TRBV5-1 and TRBJ2-7, with TRBD1 matching over 11 bases. V shed 9 bases, J shed 2 bases, and the junction held 7 bases outside the gene matches. The CDR3 has 14 amino acids. Germline CDR1 is SGHRS and CDR2 is YFSETQ. CDR3 sequence (DNA): TGCGCCACCAAGCCGGGACAGGGGGCCTACGAGCAGTACTTC. Encoded protein: CATKPGQGAYEQYF.

A few counts support this clonotype. This sequence joins TRBV28 and TRBJ1-5; D remains unclear. The V and J ends lost 2 bases and 7 bases respectively, with 9 bases between them. This CDR3 is 13 amino acids long. Germline CDR1 and CDR2: MDHEN and SYDVKM. The CDR3 region is CASSLAGSQPQHF. The CDR3 DNA reads TGTGCCAGCAGTTTAGCCGGGAGCCAGCCCCAGCATTTT.

This clonotype was picked up a small number of times. This chain connects TRBV20-1 to TRBJ2-3; the match to TRBD1 covers 8 bases. The CDR3 is 16 amino acids. The germline V gene encodes CDR1 DFQATT and CDR2 SNEGSKA (reference sequence). With V trimmed by 6 bases and J by 0 bases, 11 bases remained unmatched. CDR3 loop: CSALSPDRGSTDTQYF. In DNA, the CDR3 is TGCAGTGCCCTATCTCCTGACAGGGGAAGCACAGATACGCAGTATTTT.

In its sample, this clonotype was seen once. The rearrangement links TRBV7-9 to TRBJ2-2, with TRBD2 matching 13 bases. This CDR3 is 16 amino acids long. Per germline, CDR1 SEHNR and CDR2 FQNEAQ (reference sequence). After removal of 1 base from V and 7 bases from J, the junction contained 3 bases not matched to a gene. In DNA, the CDR3 is TGTGCCAGCAGCTTAGGACTAGCGGGAGGTAACGGGGAGCTGTTTTTT. This encodes CASSLGLAGGNGELFF.

This chain joins TRBV7-2 and TRBJ1-2, with no clear D. The length of the CDR3 is 13 residues. The V gene's germline CDR1 is SGHTA and CDR2 FQGNSA. Trimming took 5 bases from V and 2 from J, leaving 9 bases between them. The CDR3 protein is CASSTEGNYGYTF. The CDR3 DNA is TGTGCCAGCAGCACGGAAGGGAACTATGGCTACACCTTC.

This clonotype has only a few counts. This rearrangement joins TRBV20-1 to TRBJ2-3; D may be TRBD1 (6 bases). This CDR3 is 16 amino acids long. CDR1 and CDR2 (germline): DFQATT, SNEGSKA (reference sequence). CDR3 coding DNA: TGCAGCTCCCCGGCGTCGGGTCACAGGGCCTCAGATACGCAGTATTTT. It specifies CSSPASGHRASDTQYF.

Only a few counts were recorded for this clonotype. The chain recombines TRBV28 with TRBJ1-1; possible D gene TRBD1, 5 bases. Looked up from germline, CDR1 is MDHEN and CDR2 is SYDVKM. The CDR3 runs to 13 residues. V lost 10 bases and J 0 bases, leaving 12 bases between the germline ends. The DNA of the CDR3 is TGTGCCACTCAGGGACGCATGAACACTGAAGCTTTCTTT. It encodes CATQGRMNTEAFF.

This chain links TRBV9 with TRBJ2-5; D may be TRBD1 (5 bases). The V gene lost 0 bases and the J gene lost 0 bases, with 15 bases spanning the gap. Germline V gene data show CDR1 as SGDLS and CDR2 as YYNGEE. This CDR3 is built from 17 residues. The DNA for the CDR3 is TGTGCCAGCAGCGTAGGACTGGGGCGGCAGTACCAAGAGACCCAGTACTTC. Its translation: CASSVGLGRQYQETQYF. Full variable domain (rest looked up from reference TRBV9 and TRBJ2-5): DSGVTQTPKHLITATGQRVTLRCSPRSGDLSVYWYQQSLDQGLQFLIQYYNGEERAKGNILERFSAQQFPDLHSELNLSSLELGDSALYFCASSVGLGRQYQETQYFGPGTRLLVL.